The 30 T cell receptor beta chains reported below all come from one sample, sequenced in a study of T-cell reconstitution after alpha-beta-depleted transplantation in children. Preparation of the TCRbeta library involved a method that used unique molecular identifiers. TCRdb re-analysed the PCR reads in MiXCR, keeping a single row per CDR3 protein. In the table there are 530,000 or so distinct CDR3 sequences, over 20% of which are singletons. The sequenced sample was PBMCs, obtained before TCRalphabeta/CD19-depleted stem cell transplant. All receptors derive from a boy younger than two with Wiskott-Aldrich syndrome, due to receive a stem cell transplant.

This clonotype was found a few times. CDR3 nucleotide sequence: TGCAGTGCTCCAACCCTGGTTTTCCAAGAGACCCAGTACTTC. This codes for CSAPTLVFQETQYF. The chain carries TRBV20-1 and TRBJ2-5; D remains ambiguous. In germline, CDR1 is DFQATT, CDR2 SNEGSKA (reference sequence). Trimming stripped 5 bases from V and 1 base from J, with 14 bases between. The CDR3 consists of 14 residues.

The rearrangement joins TRBV5-1 to TRBJ2-5; TRBD1 aligns across 8 bases. The V and J ends lost 0 bases and 5 bases, in that order; junction bases with no gene match: 12. In germline, CDR1 is SGHRS, CDR2 YFSETQ. The CDR3 spans 17 residues. The chain's CDR3 is CASSLETGGLSRETQYF. CDR3 in DNA: TGCGCCAGCAGCTTGGAAACAGGGGGTCTAAGTCGGGAGACCCAGTACTTC.

V and J are TRBV30 and TRBJ1-2; D remains ambiguous. The germline gives CDR1 GTSNPN, CDR2 SVGIG (reference sequence). V lost 5 bases, J lost 3 bases, and 10 bases lay in between. The CDR3 is 12 amino acids. In nucleotides, the CDR3 is TGTGCCTGGGATCGCTGGGACTATGGCTACACCTTC. It codes for CAWDRWDYGYTF.

This clonotype occurred a few times. This sequence joins TRBV5-1 and TRBJ2-1, with D possibly TRBD1 on 6 matching bases. This CDR3 has 15 residues. The germline V and J ends were trimmed by 1 base and 6 bases, with 14 bases remaining between them. Per the germline V gene, CDR1 is SGHRS and CDR2 is YFSETQ. The CDR3 nucleotides are TGCGCCAGCAGCTTGCAGGGGATGTCGCCCAATGAGCAGTTCTTC. Amino acid sequence: CASSLQGMSPNEQFF.

The rearrangement uses TRBV6-2 or TRBV6-3 and TRBJ1-2; D is undetermined. In germline, CDR1 is MNHEY, CDR2 SVGEGT. Trimming pared 6 bases from V and 3 bases from J, leaving 14 bases between. This CDR3 is built from 14 residues. CDR3 protein: CASSLPRPYYGYTF. DNA of the CDR3: TGTGCCAGCAGCCTCCCACGGCCTTACTATGGCTACACCTTC.

The chain recombines TRBV12-3 or TRBV12-4 with TRBJ2-5; D remains unclear. Trimming removed 3 bases at V and 2 bases at J, with 16 bases between. The CDR3 runs to 16 residues. The CDR3 spells CASSFSLGLPQETQYF. For the CDR3, the DNA is TGTGCCAGCAGTTTTTCTCTAGGGTTACCTCAAGAGACCCAGTACTTC.

In this sample, this clonotype turned up a few times. This sequence joins TRBV12-3 or TRBV12-4 and TRBJ1-1; D unresolved. The CDR3 length is 13 residues. The ends were cut back, 2 bases at V and 5 bases at J, with 9 bases in the middle. Here the CDR3 reads CASSLFRETEAFF. In DNA form, the CDR3 reads TGTGCCAGCAGTTTATTTCGGGAGACTGAAGCTTTCTTT.

This clonotype was found many times. J is TRBJ2-7 and V is TRBV5-1; 9 bases line up with TRBD1. Germline lookup yields CDR1 SGHRS and CDR2 YFSETQ. The CDR3 sequence is 14 residues long. J was trimmed by 4 bases and V by 4 bases; bases with no gene match: 6. The CDR3 nucleotides are TGCGCCAGCAGCCCAGGGACAGGGTCGTACGAGCAGTACTTC. Its translation: CASSPGTGSYEQYF.

This clonotype appeared a few times. The CDR3 ends on some other residue instead of the conserved phenylalanine or tryptophan, so this is likely a read error. The DNA is left out, because the CDR3 cannot be placed on it with certainty; the CDR3 is given as TCRdb lists it. V is TRBV12-3 or TRBV12-4 and J is TRBJ2-4; the table's D call of TRBD1 was not tested on the DNA. A total of 9 residues make up the CDR3, ends included. The CDR3 loop is CASRGYTGL.

The chain recombines TRBV11-2 with TRBJ2-5, with D perhaps assigned TRBD1 or TRBD2 (6 bases each). The CDR3 loop spans 15 amino acids. Germline CDR1 and CDR2: SGHAT and FQNNGV. V lost 3 bases and J lost 4, with 15 bases in between. CDR3 DNA: TGTGCCAGCAGCTTGGGACGGACAGCGGGAGAGACCCAGTACTTC. Residues: CASSLGRTAGETQYF.

This chain links TRBV20-1 with TRBJ1-2; TRBD1 matches at 7 bases. Germline V CDR1 and CDR2: DFQATT, SNEGSKA (reference sequence). This CDR3 has 13 amino acids. The J segment lost 5 bases and the V segment lost 4 bases, leaving 7 bases of the junction unmatched. The CDR3 nucleotides read TGCAGTGCTAATACAGGGGAGGAGTATGGCTACACCTTC. It yields the protein CSANTGEEYGYTF.

This clonotype occurred a few times. The chain joins TRBV7-9 to TRBJ2-7; unclear D gene. V was trimmed by 0 bases and J by 0 bases, leaving 9 bases between them. From germline, CDR1 is SEHNR and CDR2 FQNEAQ (reference sequence). The CDR3 has 15 residues. CDR3 sequence reads: CASSLAQPSSYEQYF. In DNA form, the CDR3 reads TGTGCCAGCAGCTTAGCACAGCCAAGCTCCTACGAGCAGTACTTC.

This clonotype has more than one count but fewer than ten. The rearrangement uses TRBV12-3 or TRBV12-4 and TRBJ1-2; no clear D gene. With 7 bases removed from V and 4 bases from J, the gap between germline ends came to 13 bases. The CDR3 spans 13 residues. The DNA for the CDR3 is TGTGCCAGCACCTCGGGCATCCTCTATGGCTACACCTTC. This encodes CASTSGILYGYTF.

The V call is TRBV5-1, the J call TRBJ2-5, with D possibly being TRBD2 (5 bases). The V end lost 4 bases, the J end lost 4 bases, and 14 bases lay between the germline ends. The length of the CDR3 is 14 residues. Looked up from germline, CDR1 is SGHRS and CDR2 is YFSETQ. CDR3 DNA: TGCGCCAGCAGCGTGCGGGCGGCAAGAGAGACCCAGTACTTC. Amino acids: CASSVRAARETQYF.

CDR3 residues: CSVRNNEQFF. CDR3 bases: TGCAGCGTTCGGAACAATGAGCAGTTCTTC. The chain uses TRBV29-1 and TRBJ2-1, with no clear D. Germline V gene lookup returns CDR1 SQVTM and CDR2 ANQGSEA. Trimming left V 5 bases short and J 5 bases short, with 4 bases between. CDR3 length: 10 residues.

This clonotype was seen only a few times. This chain connects TRBV12-3 or TRBV12-4 to TRBJ2-2; 9 nucleotides align to TRBD2. J lost 6 bases, V lost 5 bases, and 4 bases had no gene match. This CDR3 has 14 amino acids. The CDR3 reads CASSLGLAAGELFF. DNA of the CDR3: TGTGCCAGCAGTCTGGGACTAGCCGCCGGGGAGCTGTTTTTT.

This clonotype came up a few times. The genes are TRBV5-1 and TRBJ2-1; D call uncertain. Germline lookup yields CDR1 SGHRS and CDR2 YFSETQ. Trimming pared 7 bases from V and 0 bases from J, leaving 14 bases between. The CDR3 extends over 15 amino acids. The DNA for the CDR3 is TGCGCCAGCGTAGTCGACGCAAGCTCCTACAATGAGCAGTTCTTC. It translates to CASVVDASSYNEQFF.

The rearrangement uses TRBV5-1 and TRBJ2-3, with D possibly TRBD1 on 5 matching bases. Germline loops: CDR1 SGHRS, CDR2 YFSETQ. V lost 0 bases and J 3 bases, leaving 17 bases between the germline ends. The CDR3 length is 17 residues. The CDR3 sequence: CASSLAKGSGLTDTQYF. CDR3 coding DNA: TGCGCCAGCAGCTTGGCCAAGGGGTCCGGATTAACAGATACGCAGTATTTT.

The chain uses TRBV7-9 and TRBJ1-2; 8 bases line up with TRBD1. This CDR3 comprises 17 residues. V trimming: 1 base; J trimming: 6 bases; junction bases outside the gene matches: 13. The germline CDR1 and CDR2 sequences are SEHNR and FQNEAQ (reference sequence). CDR3 nucleotides: TGTGCCAGCAGCTTAGTAGGACGAGGACAGGGAGGCGATGGCTACACCTTC. As protein: CASSLVGRGQGGDGYTF.

The chain has TRBV20-1 and TRBJ2-1, with 9 bases fitting TRBD2. The CDR3 sequence is 14 residues long. Germline V gene lookup returns CDR1 DFQATT and CDR2 SNEGSKA (reference sequence). J was trimmed by 3 bases and V by 6 bases; bases with no gene match: 6. The CDR3 region has the DNA TGCAGTGCCCCCCTAGCGGGACTCTACAATGAGCAGTTCTTC. Protein product: CSAPLAGLYNEQFF.

This chain joins TRBV2 and TRBJ2-7; 7 nucleotides agree with TRBD2. Per germline, CDR1 SNHLY and CDR2 FYNNEI. V dropped 6 bases and J dropped 4; count of bases not matched to a gene: 6. This CDR3 is built from 13 residues. CDR3 protein: CASRRDYTYEQYF. Written as DNA, the CDR3 is TGTGCCAGCAGACGGGACTACACGTACGAGCAGTACTTC.

This clonotype was counted a few times. J is TRBJ2-7 and V is TRBV12-3 or TRBV12-4, with 8 bases aligning to TRBD2. V lost 4 bases to trimming and J lost 5 bases; unmatched junction nucleotides: 13. This CDR3 comprises 16 residues. CDR3 sequence: CASSSSSGSYLNEQYF. The CDR3 DNA reads as TGTGCCAGCAGTTCATCTAGCGGGTCTTACTTAAACGAGCAGTACTTC.

This clonotype came up a few times. The chain uses TRBV5-1 and TRBJ2-1, with D perhaps assigned TRBD1 or TRBD2 (5 bases each). The CDR3 totals 15 residues. Germline V gene lookup returns CDR1 SGHRS and CDR2 YFSETQ. The germline V and J ends were trimmed by 2 bases and 6 bases, with 15 bases remaining between them. In DNA form, the CDR3 reads TGCGCCAGCAGCTTACGGGACCCTCGCGCCAATGAGCAGTTCTTC. This sequence encodes CASSLRDPRANEQFF.

J is TRBJ2-5 and V is TRBV29-1, with TRBD1 matching over 9 bases. Germline loops: CDR1 SQVTM, CDR2 ANQGSEA. V shed 6 bases and J 5 bases; nucleotides not matched to a gene: 7. CDR3 length equals 13 residues. The CDR3 reads CSVGQGRGETQYF. DNA of the CDR3: TGCAGCGTGGGACAGGGAAGGGGGGAGACCCAGTACTTC.

Notes on this clonotype: This may arise from a read error, as a much more abundant clone is one base away. The V and J genes are TRBV9 and TRBJ2-2; D is ambiguous. Trimming removed 0 bases from V and 7 bases from J, with 4 bases in between. Germline CDR1 SGDLS, CDR2 YYNGEE. This CDR3 comprises 12 residues. The DNA of the CDR3 is TGTGCCAGCAGCGTAGGTCACGGGGAGCTGTTTTTT. This gives the protein CASSVGHGELFF.

The table lists this clonotype with a few counts. The V and J genes are TRBV5-5 and TRBJ2-1; D gene unclear. Germline V lookup: CDR1 SGHKS, CDR2 YYEKEE (reference sequence). This CDR3 has 13 residues. V was shortened by 0 bases and J by 5 bases, with 6 bases between the two germline ends. The CDR3 protein is CASSLAGHNEQFF. CDR3 bases: TGTGCCAGCAGCTTGGCGGGTCACAATGAGCAGTTCTTC.

This clonotype was recorded a few times. The chain recombines TRBV5-1 with TRBJ2-7; 9 nucleotides match TRBD1. The CDR3 sequence is 14 residues long. J was trimmed by 7 bases and V by 1 base; bases with no gene match: 6. CDR1 is SGHRS and CDR2 is YFSETQ in the germline V gene. The CDR3 bases are TGCGCCAGCAGCTTGCAAAGGACAGGGGTGGAGCAGTACTTC. Amino acid sequence: CASSLQRTGVEQYF.

This clonotype was detected only a few times. The rearrangement joins TRBV7-8 to TRBJ2-2; 13 positions agree with TRBD2. In germline, CDR1 is SGHVS, CDR2 FQNEAQ. The CDR3 contains 17 residues. Trimming took 6 bases from V and 4 from J; bases not matched to a gene: 8. CDR3 region: CASSFGGLAGRTGELFF. The CDR3 DNA reads as TGTGCCAGCAGTTTCGGGGGACTAGCGGGACGCACCGGGGAGCTGTTTTTT.

This clonotype was counted between two and nine times. The J gene is TRBJ2-7, the V gene TRBV20-1; TRBD2 might be the D (6 bases). Germline CDR1 reads DFQATT; CDR2 reads SNEGSKA (reference sequence). This CDR3 region has 14 residues. Trimming pared 4 bases from V and 4 bases from J, leaving 17 bases between. CDR3 sequence reads: CSATSVRAGYEQYF. In nucleotides, the CDR3 is TGCAGTGCTACTAGCGTCAGAGCCGGGTACGAGCAGTACTTC.

This clonotype was detected a few times. V usage is TRBV20-1 and J usage is TRBJ2-7, with a possible D match to TRBD2 (5 bases). The length of the CDR3 is 12 residues. CDR1 is DFQATT, CDR2 SNEGSKA, per germline (reference sequence). V gave up 2 bases and J gave up 2 bases, with 7 bases separating them. In nucleotides, the CDR3 is TGCAGTGCTAGAAAACTAGCCTACGAGCAGTACTTC. It specifies CSARKLAYEQYF.